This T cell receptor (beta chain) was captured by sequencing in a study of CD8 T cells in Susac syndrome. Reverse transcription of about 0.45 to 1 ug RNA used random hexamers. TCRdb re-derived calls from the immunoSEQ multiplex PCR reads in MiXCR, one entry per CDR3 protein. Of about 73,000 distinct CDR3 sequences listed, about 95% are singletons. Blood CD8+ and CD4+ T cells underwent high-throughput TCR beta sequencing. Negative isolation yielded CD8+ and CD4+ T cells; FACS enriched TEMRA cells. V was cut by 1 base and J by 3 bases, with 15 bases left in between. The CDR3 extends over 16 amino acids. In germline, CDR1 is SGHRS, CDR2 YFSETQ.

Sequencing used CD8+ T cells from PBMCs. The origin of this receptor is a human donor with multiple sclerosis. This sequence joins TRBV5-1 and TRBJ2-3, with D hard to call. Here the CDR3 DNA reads TGCGCCAGCAGCTTGCGTGGCGTCGTCGTAACAGATACGCAGTATTTT. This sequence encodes CASSLRGVVVTDTQYF.